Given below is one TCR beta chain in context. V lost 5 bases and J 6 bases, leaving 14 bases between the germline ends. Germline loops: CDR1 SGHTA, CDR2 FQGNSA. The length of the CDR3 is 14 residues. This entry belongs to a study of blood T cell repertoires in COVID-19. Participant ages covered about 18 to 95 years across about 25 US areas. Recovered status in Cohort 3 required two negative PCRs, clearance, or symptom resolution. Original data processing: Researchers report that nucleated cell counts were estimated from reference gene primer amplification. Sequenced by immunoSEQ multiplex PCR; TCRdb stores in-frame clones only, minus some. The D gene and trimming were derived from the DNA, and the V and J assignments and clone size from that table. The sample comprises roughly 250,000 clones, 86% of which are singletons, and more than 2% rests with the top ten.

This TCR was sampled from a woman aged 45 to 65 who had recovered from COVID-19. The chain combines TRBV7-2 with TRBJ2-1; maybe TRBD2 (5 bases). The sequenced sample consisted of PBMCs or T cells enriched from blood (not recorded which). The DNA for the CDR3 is TGTGCCAGCAGCATAGGACGGGGATCCAATGAGCAGTTCTTC. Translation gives CASSIGRGSNEQFF.